The 9 T cell receptor beta chains below were found in one sample sequenced in a study of CXCR3-negative and CXCR3-positive naive CD8 T cells. Antigens for these TCRs are unknown. Study-wide results and limits: Greater hydrophobicity was found in TRB CDR3s of CXCR3-positive naive cells than of CXCR3-negative naive cells.

Through 5' RACE with UMI labels, the TRB cDNA libraries were prepared. Using the 5' RACE reads, TCRdb records one entry per CDR3 protein without DNA. The sample has over 50,000 distinct CDR3 sequences. Material for sequencing was naive CXCR3+ CD8+ T cells from blood. Subset in this sample: CD45RO-CCR7+CD27+CD95- naive CD8+ T cells expressing CXCR3 (TNR3+). These receptors were obtained from a human donor in good health. Some clones in this sample may be carry-over from other donors' samples.

The J gene is TRBJ2-2, the V gene TRBV4-1. Germline assignment: CDR1 MGHRA and CDR2 YSYEKL. CDR3 length: 14 amino acids. The CDR3 sequence is CASSQEGVSGELFF.

CDR3 amino acids: CSVGFGVNTEAFF. The gene calls are TRBV29-1 and TRBJ1-1. Germline CDR1 is SQVTM and CDR2 is ANQGSEA. The CDR3 runs to 13 residues.

The chain has TRBV7-2 and TRBJ2-1. CDR1 and CDR2 from the germline V gene are SGHTA and FQGNSA. The CDR3 extends over 17 amino acids. The chain's CDR3 is CASSSHGIQSSYNEQFF.

The rearrangement uses TRBV4-3 and TRBJ2-1; lacking DNA, the TRBD2 call made by TCRdb goes unchecked. This CDR3 has 17 residues. Germline V gene data show CDR1 as LGHNA and CDR2 as YSLEER. CDR3 loop: CASSQDRTSGGANEQFF.

The chain is built from TRBV7-9 and TRBJ2-7; TCRdb selects TRBD1, and the lack of DNA leaves this call unchecked. The CDR3 has 15 amino acids. Germline CDR1 reads SEHNR; CDR2 reads FQNEAQ (reference sequence). CDR3 sequence: CASSQTPGEAYEQYF.

The chain is built from TRBV29-1 and TRBJ1-2; TCRdb outputs TRBD1, but without DNA this stays unchecked. This CDR3 comprises 15 residues. Germline lookup yields CDR1 SQVTM and CDR2 ANQGSEA. CDR3 sequence reads: CSVEDRQGAAYGYTF.

The chain links TRBV20-1 to TRBJ2-3; the TRBD1 assignment by TCRdb is unverifiable without DNA. Germline CDR1 reads DFQATT; CDR2 reads SNEGSKA (reference sequence). The CDR3 is 16 residues long. CDR3 sequence reads: CSARGQGFPTTDTQYF.

The CDR3 protein is CASSQDPSTSGAYEQYF. The chain is built from TRBV4-3 and TRBJ2-7; TCRdb reports TRBD2, a call that lacks DNA to check it against. CDR3 length: 17 residues. The germline V gene has CDR1 LGHNA and CDR2 YSLEER.

V and J are TRBV12-3 or TRBV12-4 and TRBJ2-5; no DNA is available, so the TRBD1 call from TCRdb remains unchecked. The CDR3 is 16 amino acids. The CDR3 is CASSLFGTGREETQYF.